This entry concerns a single T cell receptor (beta chain). The time point is: pre-sensitization, week 0. Treatment noted: therapeutic diphenylcyclopropenone sensitization with weekly scalp DPC. The data stem from a study of human T cells and chemical hapten exposure. TCRdb reprocessed the RACE reads with MiXCR, giving one entry per CDR3 protein. This sample carries under 300,000 distinct CDR3 sequences, roughly 8.9% of them seen once, and the ten largest clones take roughly 2.5%. V lost 8 bases and J lost 5; bases outside the gene matches: 9. This CDR3 has 14 residues. Germline V lookup: CDR1 MDHEN, CDR2 SYDVKM.

The sample here was whole blood, taken in connection with sensitization to the hapten diphenylcyclopropenone (DPC). The TCR was taken from a woman in her thirties or forties with alopecia areata. Some clones in this sample may be carry-over from other donors' samples. The rearrangement uses TRBV28 and TRBJ2-3; 8 bases align to TRBD1. CDR3 region: CASVAGTGVDTQYF. CDR3 nucleotides: TGTGCCAGCGTGGCCGGGACAGGCGTAGATACGCAGTATTTT.